A single sample is the source of the 13 T cell receptor beta chains below, sequenced in a study of identical twins (dated by TCRdb to the mid-2010s). The library came from 5' RACE. The reads were generated on an Illumina HiSeq 2000. The public reads were quality trimmed at Q25 with fastp and then assembled into clones with MiXCR by TCRdb, keeping productive beta chains. Rows are unified per CDR3 protein, each entry keeping the most common DNA and genes. The sample contains about 150,000 distinct CDR3 sequences, approximately 4% of them found a single time. The ten largest clones represent around 8.1% of the sample. Sample: memory T cells sorted from blood. According to the study, the label for this sample's cell subset or site signals: CD45RO+ enriched T cells. All receptors come from a man aged 18 to 30 in good health.

This clonotype was seen a few times. The chain links TRBV20-1 to TRBJ2-5; 15 bases fit TRBD2. CDR3 length equals 14 residues. Germline V gene lookup returns CDR1 DFQATT and CDR2 SNEGSKA (reference sequence). With 4 bases clipped from V and 5 bases from J, the junction kept 2 bases outside the gene matches. CDR3 nucleotides: TGCAGTGCTAAGGGACTAGCGGGAGGTGAGACCCAGTACTTC. It translates to CSAKGLAGGETQYF.

This clonotype occurred a few times. The rearrangement uses TRBV20-1 and TRBJ2-1; 8 positions match TRBD2. The CDR3 has 15 amino acids. The V segment lost 1 base and the J segment 7 bases; nucleotides outside the gene matches: 9. CDR1 and CDR2 from the germline V gene are DFQATT and SNEGSKA (reference sequence). CDR3 sequence: CSARGPAGVFNEQFF. The CDR3 coding sequence is TGCAGTGCTAGAGGACCAGCGGGAGTTTTTAATGAGCAGTTCTTC.

This clonotype was recorded at least ten times. The chain links TRBV6-5 to TRBJ1-1, with D tentatively TRBD1 (6 bases). V gave up 2 bases and J gave up 8 bases, with 9 bases separating them. The CDR3 has 12 residues. Germline V gene data show CDR1 as MNHEY and CDR2 as SVGAGI. The CDR3, as DNA: TGTGCCAGCAGTTACGAGCAGGGGGAAGCTTTCTTT. Translation gives CASSYEQGEAFF.

This clonotype was picked up many times. The V gene is TRBV27, the J gene TRBJ2-3; D is ambiguous. From germline, CDR1 is MNHEY and CDR2 SMNVEV (reference sequence). The V gene lost 6 bases and the J gene lost 10 bases, with 14 bases spanning the gap. The CDR3 consists of 12 residues. As DNA, the CDR3 is TGTGCCAGCAGCCAAGGACCGCATCCGCAGTATTTT. It codes for CASSQGPHPQYF.

Many counts were recorded for this clonotype. V usage is TRBV12-3 or TRBV12-4 and J usage is TRBJ2-2; D is unresolved. This CDR3 comprises 13 residues. Deletions cut 6 bases from V and 6 bases from J, with 11 bases between. The CDR3 DNA reads TGTGCCAGCAGGGGGATTGTCTCCGGGGAGCTGTTTTTT. The encoded protein is CASRGIVSGELFF.

At least ten counts were recorded for this clonotype. V usage is TRBV28 and J usage is TRBJ2-3; a possible D gene is TRBD2 (5 bases). The germline V gene has CDR1 MDHEN and CDR2 SYDVKM. The V and J ends lost 6 bases and 2 bases respectively, with 12 bases between them. The CDR3 length is 14 residues. CDR3 nucleotides: TGTGCCAGCAGCCACCAAGCGGCCACAGATACGCAGTATTTT. Translation: CASSHQAATDTQYF.

This clonotype was observed at least ten times. The gene calls are TRBV7-2 and TRBJ1-2; D unclear. V lost 5 bases, J lost 8 bases, and 18 bases lay in between. In germline, CDR1 is SGHTA, CDR2 FQGNSA. The CDR3 has 14 residues. The CDR3 is CASSLRTSPEGYTF. The CDR3 nucleotides are TGTGCCAGCAGCCTAAGAACATCGCCGGAGGGCTACACCTTC.

This clonotype was found many times. The genes are TRBV6-1 and TRBJ1-5; TRBD1 aligns across 7 bases. Unmatched junction bases numbered 5, after V lost 6 bases and J lost 9 bases. The CDR3 covers 12 residues. Germline V lookup: CDR1 MNHNS, CDR2 SASEGT. The CDR3 region is CASSDNRGPQHF. The CDR3 DNA is TGTGCCAGCAGCGATAACAGGGGGCCCCAGCATTTT.

This clonotype was counted between two and nine times. The chain employs TRBV2 and TRBJ1-4, with a possible D match to TRBD1 (5 bases). The CDR3 contains 15 residues. Deletions cut 8 bases from V and 3 bases from J, with 16 bases between. Germline CDR1 SNHLY, CDR2 FYNNEI. CDR3 coding DNA: TGTGCCAGCGCCCCCCTCCAGGGTTCTAATGAAAAACTGTTTTTT. It specifies CASAPLQGSNEKLFF.

This clonotype was seen ten or more times. The J gene is TRBJ2-7, the V gene TRBV12-1. TRBV12-1 is reported as a pseudogene. This CDR3 has 15 amino acids. The CDR3, as DNA: TGTGCCAGCAGCCCCTTTTCGCTTATCTCCTACGAGCAGTACTTC. As protein: CASSPFSLISYEQYF.

The chain links TRBV20-1 to TRBJ2-1; TRBD2 agrees at 7 bases. V lost 0 bases to trimming and J lost 7 bases; unmatched junction nucleotides: 3. Germline assignment: CDR1 DFQATT and CDR2 SNEGSKA (reference sequence). This CDR3 comprises 13 residues. The CDR3 bases are TGCAGTGCTAGAGAGGGAGGGGAGAATGAGCAGTTCTTC. Amino acids: CSAREGGENEQFF.

This clonotype was observed at least ten times. The V call is TRBV5-6, the J call TRBJ2-1; 15 bases match TRBD2. The V gene's germline CDR1 is SGHDT and CDR2 YYEEEE. V lost 4 bases to trimming and J lost 10 bases; unmatched junction nucleotides: 9. This CDR3 region has 16 residues. DNA of the CDR3: TGTGCCAGCAGCCTTCGGACTAGCGGGAGGGTCGAAGAGCAGTTCTTC. Translation: CASSLRTSGRVEEQFF.

This clonotype was counted ten times or more. The chain employs TRBV20-1 and TRBJ2-5, with 9 bases matching TRBD2. The CDR3 runs 13 residues. The J segment lost 5 bases and the V segment lost 6 bases, leaving 7 bases of the junction unmatched. CDR1 DFQATT and CDR2 SNEGSKA come from the germline V gene (reference sequence). The DNA of the CDR3 is TGCAGTGCCATAGCGGGAGTAAGGGAGACCCAGTACTTC. It encodes CSAIAGVRETQYF.